These 4 T cell receptor beta chains were all obtained from the same sample, sequenced in a study of shared clonotypes between healthy human individuals (dated by TCRdb to the early 2020s). The library was produced with the immunoSEQ multiplex PCR assay. Not all clones reach the TCRdb copy of this immuneACCESS table, which keeps in-frame sequences only. Checked studies attribute under half of the gap to unresolved V genes and leave the rest unexplained. The sample has fewer than 600,000 clones on record, around 79% of them singletons. Of the sample, over 10% is held by the ten largest clones. Material for sequencing was PBMCs. Source of these receptors: a middle-aged woman in good health. Some clones in this sample may be carry-over from other donors' samples.

This clone has more than one count but fewer than ten. The genes are TRBV4-2 and TRBJ1-1, with TRBD1 identical over 8 bases. From germline, CDR1 is LGHNA and CDR2 YNFKEQ. The CDR3 is made up of 16 amino acids. V shed 6 bases and J 3 bases; nucleotides not matched to a gene: 12. CDR3 sequence reads: CASSPSRDRSHTEAFF. The DNA of the CDR3 is TGTGCCAGCAGTCCGTCCCGGGACAGGTCCCACACTGAAGCTTTCTTT.

This clone was observed a handful of times. The chain links TRBV19 to TRBJ1-5; tentatively, D is TRBD1 (6 bases). The length of the CDR3 is 15 residues. Per the germline V gene, CDR1 is LNHDA and CDR2 is SQIVND (reference sequence). The V and J ends lost 7 bases and 6 bases respectively, with 19 bases between them. CDR3 in DNA: TGTGCCAGTACCGAGGGGGGAAGGGGAGCTCAGCCCCAGCATTTT. Its protein product is CASTEGGRGAQPQHF. The full variable domain, rest sourced from reference TRBV19 and TRBJ1-5, is DGGITQSPKYLFRKEGQNVTLSCEQNLNHDAMYWYRQDPGQGLRLIYYSQIVNDFQKGDIAEGYSVSREKKESFPLTVTSAQKNPTAFYLCASTEGGRGAQPQHFGDGTRLSIL.

The chain couples TRBV7-3 to TRBJ2-1, with D perhaps matching TRBD1 or TRBD2 (6 bases each). Germline-derived CDR1 and CDR2 are SGHTA and FQGTGA. V was trimmed by 1 base and J by 1 base, leaving 11 bases between them. This CDR3 region has 16 residues. The CDR3 is CASSLRGGTSYNEQFF. As DNA, the CDR3 is TGTGCCAGCAGCTTAAGAGGCGGGACATCCTACAATGAGCAGTTCTTC.

The chain combines TRBV19 with TRBJ2-7; possibly TRBD1 for D (6 bases). The germline gives CDR1 LNHDA, CDR2 SQIVND (reference sequence). The CDR3 has 15 amino acids. V was pared by 1 base and J by 4 bases, with 14 bases between. The CDR3 DNA reads TGTGCCAGTAGTATAGCCAGGACAGCCGATTACGAGCAGTACTTC. This gives the protein CASSIARTADYEQYF.